One and the same sample provided the 10 T cell receptor beta chains below, sequenced in a study of HIV-infected patients and healthy controls. Reverse transcription used around 500 ng RNA and constant-region primers for alpha and beta. Using multiplexing indices, alpha and beta chain libraries were generated apart by chain-specific third strand synthesis. TCRdb itself ran the 5' RACE reads through MiXCR, one entry per CDR3 protein. This sample yields roughly 9,800 distinct CDR3 sequences, of which 6.5% to 9% are seen a single time; 5.5% to 7.5% belongs to the top ten. No cell fractionation was done, so the repertoire covers all unsorted peripheral blood T cells. Material: blood. These receptors originate from an adult in good health.

By sample fraction, this clonotype is medium-sized (0.01 to 0.1%). This rearrangement joins TRBV5-1 to TRBJ2-2, with D unclear. The CDR3 covers 12 residues. In germline, CDR1 is SGHRS, CDR2 YFSETQ. V gave up 1 base and J gave up 7 bases, with 5 bases separating them. DNA for the CDR3: TGCGCCAGCAGCTTGTTAGGCGGGGAGCTGTTTTTT. Its protein product is CASSLLGGELFF.

The V and J genes are TRBV3-1 and TRBJ1-3; possible D gene TRBD1, 5 bases. The CDR3 has 13 amino acids. Trimming removed 6 bases at V and 8 bases at J, with 14 bases between. CDR1 LGHDT and CDR2 YNNKEL come from the germline V gene (reference sequence). The CDR3 reads CASSPVGGHTIYF. In DNA, the CDR3 is TGTGCCAGCAGTCCAGTCGGGGGACACACCATATATTTT. Full variable domain (missing parts from reference TRBV3-1 and TRBJ1-3): DTAVSQTPKYLVTQMGNDKSIKCEQNLGHDTMYWYKQDSKKFLKIMFSYNNKELIINETVPNRFSPKSPDKAHLNLHINSLELGDSAVYFCASSPVGGHTIYFGEGSWLTVV.

This clonotype has a handful of counts. V and J are TRBV7-2 and TRBJ2-5; no clear D gene. Germline CDR1 reads SGHTA; CDR2 reads FQGNSA. The length of the CDR3 is 13 residues. V was cut by 5 bases and J by 7 bases, with 14 bases left in between. The CDR3 is CASSNGGVGTQYF. For the CDR3, the DNA is TGTGCCAGCAGCAATGGTGGCGTCGGGACCCAGTACTTC.

This clonotype has at least ten counts. The junction shows a germline mismatch at one end, possibly a read error. The chain couples TRBV2 to TRBJ2-1; D unclear. The CDR3 is made up of 10 amino acids. Germline V gene sequence: CDR1 SNHLY, CDR2 FYNNEI. CDR3 nucleotide sequence: TGTGCCAGCAGTGAAGGAAGGTCGGTCTTC. Translating it yields CASSEGRSVF.

This chain uses TRBV7-2 with TRBJ2-5; D not resolved. Between the trimmed V and J ends, which lost 4 bases and 0 bases, there was a span of 12 bases. There are 15 residues in the CDR3. Looked up from germline, CDR1 is SGHTA and CDR2 is FQGNSA. The CDR3, as DNA: TGTGCCAGCAGCTCCCCAGCGCTAAACCAAGAGACCCAGTACTTC. Translation gives CASSSPALNQETQYF.

This clonotype has at least ten counts. The chain is built from TRBV12-3 or TRBV12-4 and TRBJ2-7; D could derive from TRBD1 or TRBD2 (6 bases each). V gave up 6 bases and J gave up 4 bases, with 16 bases separating them. This CDR3 region has 14 residues. The CDR3 sequence: CASSPGGGRYEQYF. The CDR3 DNA sequence: TGTGCCAGCAGCCCTGGAGGGGGAAGGTACGAGCAGTACTTC.

This clonotype was found many times. Here the CDR3 DNA reads TGTGCCAGCAGCGCCGCCGGCCCGGGACAGGTCTACTATGGCTACACCTTC. This translates into CASSAAGPGQVYYGYTF. The chain recombines TRBV9 with TRBJ1-2; 8 positions match TRBD1. Trimming removed 3 bases from V and 3 bases from J; junction bases left unmatched: 13. Germline CDR1 SGDLS, CDR2 YYNGEE. The CDR3 runs 17 residues.

A single count supports this clonotype. The chain combines TRBV7-2 with TRBJ2-3, with TRBD2 identical over 15 bases. There are 16 residues in the CDR3. Per germline, CDR1 SGHTA and CDR2 FQGNSA. V lost 1 base to trimming and J lost 6 bases; unmatched junction nucleotides: 2. The CDR3 here is CASSLDGTSGGDTQYF. The CDR3 coding sequence is TGTGCCAGCAGCTTAGACGGGACTAGCGGGGGGGATACGCAGTATTTT.

The chain is built from TRBV15 and TRBJ2-7; TRBD1 aligns across 8 bases. Looked up from germline, CDR1 is LNHNV and CDR2 is YYDKDF (reference sequence). The CDR3 is made up of 17 amino acids. The junction had 7 bases not matched to a gene; V was cut back by 0 bases and J by 0 bases. The CDR3 region is CATSRDRGTGSSYEQYF. Written as DNA, the CDR3 is TGTGCCACCAGCAGAGATCGGGGGACAGGCAGCTCCTACGAGCAGTACTTC. The full variable domain, with the rest looked up from reference TRBV15 and TRBJ2-7, is DAMVIQNPRYQVTQFGKPVTLSCSQTLNHNVMYWYQQKSSQAPKLLFHYYDKDFNNEADTPDNFQSRRPNTSFCFLDIRSPGLGDTAMYLCATSRDRGTGSSYEQYFGPGTRLTVT.

This clonotype was counted ten times or more. The V and J genes are TRBV5-4 and TRBJ2-7; 9 positions agree with TRBD1. Per the germline V gene, CDR1 is SGHNT and CDR2 is YYREEE (reference sequence). With V trimmed by 4 bases and J by 2 bases, 4 bases remained unmatched. CDR3 length: 14 residues. The DNA for the CDR3 is TGTGCCAGCAGCCCGGGACAGGGCCCCTACGAGCAGTACTTC. Its translation: CASSPGQGPYEQYF. The full variable domain, completed using reference TRBV5-4 and TRBJ2-7, is ETGVTQSPTHLIKTRGQQVTLRCSSQSGHNTVSWYQQALGQGPQFIFQYYREEENGRGNFPPRFSGLQFPNYSSELNVNALELDDSALYLCASSPGQGPYEQYFGPGTRLTVT.